This is a list of T cell receptor beta chains from one sample in a study of a mutant IDH1 vaccine in newly diagnosed glioma. These TCRs are of unknown antigen specificity. Using immunoSEQ multiplex PCR, the repertoire was profiled, and TCRdb retains in-frame clones only, with some absent. Of 60,000 or so clones listed, around nine tenths were seen once; the top ten hold approximately 1.9%. Sequencing used PBMCs, obtained from a glioma patient whose treatment included an IDH1 peptide vaccine. Source of these receptors: a man aged 40-55 years with glioma. Each CDR3 is given with its conserved first and last residue. Fields, in order: J gene, D gene, V gene, clone size, CDR3 protein, CDR3 DNA. A D gene is named only where the DNA matches it firmly. The size of a clone is reported for some rows only, either as once, few or many, or as a class for expanded clones.

>TRBJ1-4|NA|TRBV18|NA
CASSPPSTTTNEKLFF
TGTGCCAGCTCACCACCCTCGACAACAACTAATGAAAAACTGTTTTTT
>TRBJ2-4|TRBD2|TRBV9|once
CASSERGGEENIQYF
TGTGCCAGCAGTGAGCGGGGTGGGGAAGAAAACATTCAGTACTTC
>TRBJ2-5|TRBD1|TRBV7-9|NA
CASSLGTGGLETQYF
TGTGCCAGCAGCCTAGGGACAGGGGGCCTCGAGACCCAGTACTTC
>TRBJ2-3|NA|TRBV6-1|NA
CASSESVVRTGDTQYF
TGTGCCAGCAGTGAAAGCGTCGTCAGGACGGGAGATACGCAGTATTTT
>TRBJ1-5|TRBD1|TRBV7-9|NA
CASSSDRARNQPQHF
TGTGCCAGCAGCTCGGACAGGGCTCGCAATCAGCCCCAGCATTTT
>TRBJ1-5|TRBD1|TRBV6-1|NA
CASSLEDRGGQPQHF
TGTGCCAGCAGTTTAGAGGACAGGGGGGGCCAGCCCCAGCATTTT
>TRBJ1-6|NA|TRBV6-5|NA
CASRGVPNYNSPLHF
TGTGCCAGCAGGGGCGTGCCGAACTATAATTCACCCCTCCACTTT
>TRBJ1-5|NA|TRBV19|NA
CASSTPGSASNQPQHF
TGTGCCAGTAGCACCCCAGGGAGTGCGAGCAATCAGCCCCAGCATTTT
>TRBJ2-2|NA|TRBV7-2|NA
CASSSRGGRGENTGELFF
TGTGCCAGCAGCTCACGAGGGGGGCGCGGTGAGAACACCGGGGAGCTGTTTTTT
>TRBJ2-7|TRBD2|TRBV6-6|NA
CASSSGLAGTYEQYF
TGTGCCAGCAGTTCCGGACTAGCGGGGACGTACGAGCAGTACTTC
>TRBJ1-1|NA|TRBV29-1|once
CSVVVGGGAFF
TGCAGCGTTGTGGTCGGGGGGGGAGCTTTCTTT
>TRBJ2-4|TRBD2|TRBV10-1|NA
CASTGGWGLAGGTPKNIQYF
TGCGCCAGCACCGGGGGCTGGGGACTAGCGGGGGGCACCCCAAAAAACATTCAGTACTTC
>TRBJ1-1|TRBD1|TRBV5-1|NA
CASSLVGQGLVTEAFF
TGCGCCAGCAGCTTGGTCGGACAGGGTTTAGTAACTGAAGCTTTCTTT
>TRBJ2-2|NA|TRBV6-6|NA
CASNRQDTNTGELFF
TGTGCCAGCAATAGACAGGACACGAACACCGGGGAGCTGTTTTTT
>TRBJ2-1|TRBD2|TRBV10-3|once
CAISVRGTSANEQFF
TGTGCCATCAGTGTGAGGGGGACTAGCGCCAATGAGCAGTTCTTC
>TRBJ1-3|TRBD1|TRBV4-1|NA
CASSQADRGPGNTIYF
TGCGCCAGCAGCCAGGCGGACAGGGGACCTGGAAACACCATATATTTT
>TRBJ1-2|NA|TRBV28|NA
CASSLGLNYGYTF
TGTGCCAGCAGTTTAGGGCTTAACTATGGCTACACCTTC
>TRBJ1-4|NA|TRBV5-1|NA
CASSHRATNEKLFF
TGCGCCAGCAGCCACAGAGCAACTAATGAAAAACTGTTTTTT
>TRBJ2-1|NA|TRBV5-1|NA
CASSFHQNYNEQFF
TGCGCCAGCAGCTTCCATCAAAACTACAATGAGCAGTTCTTC
>TRBJ2-3|NA|TRBV5-1|NA
CASSLRERDVDTQYF
TGCGCCAGCAGCCTACGGGAGAGGGATGTAGATACGCAGTATTTT
>TRBJ1-5|NA|TRBV5-1|once
CASSLVRQSHQPQHF
TGCGCCAGCAGCTTGGTACGACAGAGTCATCAGCCCCAGCATTTT
>TRBJ2-1|NA|TRBV12-5|NA
CASGFGSHNEQFF
TGTGCTAGTGGTTTCGGGTCTCACAATGAGCAGTTCTTC
>TRBJ2-6|NA|TRBV5-1|NA
CASSLGAHLLSSGANVLTF
TGCGCCAGCAGCTTGGGGGCACACCTCTTGAGCTCTGGGGCCAACGTCCTGACTTTC
>TRBJ1-1|TRBD1|TRBV5-4|NA
CASSLWGQGAWDTEAFF
TGTGCCAGCAGCTTGTGGGGACAGGGGGCCTGGGACACTGAAGCTTTCTTT
>TRBJ2-2|NA|TRBV5-1|NA
CASSSEGLVTGELFF
TGCGCCAGCAGCTCGGAGGGTTTGGTCACCGGGGAGCTGTTTTTT
>TRBJ1-4|NA|TRBV15|NA
CATSRAGEGEKLFF
TGTGCCACCAGCAGAGCAGGGGAGGGAGAAAAACTGTTTTTT
>TRBJ2-7|NA|TRBV28|NA
CASSFGLLSSYEQYF
TGTGCCAGCAGTTTTGGACTCCTGAGCTCCTACGAGCAGTACTTC
>TRBJ1-5|TRBD1|TRBV6-6|NA
CASKLRGEFQPQHF
TGTGCCAGCAAGCTCAGGGGGGAATTTCAGCCCCAGCATTTT
>TRBJ2-5|TRBD1|TRBV4-1|NA
CASSSSGGGQETQYF
TGCGCCAGCAGCTCCTCAGGGGGTGGTCAAGAGACCCAGTACTTC
>TRBJ2-7|TRBD1|TRBV28|NA
CASRQPGQTYEQYF
TGTGCCAGCAGACAACCGGGACAGACCTACGAGCAGTACTTC
>TRBJ1-6|NA|TRBV19|NA
CASSISGTGSNSPLHF
TGTGCCAGTAGTATAAGCGGAACAGGTAGTAATTCACCCCTCCACTTT
>TRBJ2-5|NA|TRBV5-1|NA
CASSLGTRRGETQYF
TGCGCCAGCAGCCTAGGGACAAGAAGAGGGGAGACCCAGTACTTC
>TRBJ2-4|TRBD1|TRBV2|NA
CASSPDRASKNIQYF
TGTGCCAGCAGTCCAGACAGGGCGAGTAAAAACATTCAGTACTTC
>TRBJ2-5|TRBD1|TRBV11-2|NA
CASSPVTGQGQETQYF
TGTGCCAGCAGCCCAGTTACCGGACAGGGCCAAGAGACCCAGTACTTC
>TRBJ2-1|NA|TRBV4-1|NA
CASSQAARRNEQFF
TGCGCCAGCAGCCAAGCGGCTCGGAGGAATGAGCAGTTCTTC
>TRBJ1-2|TRBD1|TRBV4-1|NA
CASSQAQGDYGYTF
TGCGCCAGCAGCCAAGCACAGGGGGACTATGGCTACACCTTC
>TRBJ2-4|TRBD1|TRBV28|NA
CASSSTFTAYRGRRIQYF
TGTGCCAGCAGCTCTACTTTTACCGCCTACAGGGGCCGGAGGATTCAGTACTTC
>TRBJ2-1|NA|TRBV5-6|NA
CASSPLYRSGNEQFF
TGTGCCAGCAGCCCCCTCTACCGATCGGGAAATGAGCAGTTCTTC
>TRBJ2-1|TRBD1|TRBV4-1|NA
CASSEQTGDSLINEQFF
TGCGCCAGCAGCGAGCAAACAGGGGATTCCCTAATCAATGAGCAGTTCTTC
>TRBJ1-2|NA|TRBV5-6|NA
CASSLLRGPYGYTF
TGTGCCAGTTCCTTATTACGGGGGCCCTATGGCTACACCTTC
>TRBJ2-7|NA|TRBV19|NA
CASSIADGQLYEQYF
TGTGCCAGTAGTATAGCCGACGGGCAGCTCTACGAGCAGTACTTC
>TRBJ2-2|NA|TRBV28|NA
CASSSWLGGLITGELFF
TGTGCCAGCAGTTCTTGGCTCGGGGGGCTCATCACCGGGGAGCTGTTTTTT